These 10 T cell receptor beta chains originate from one sample sequenced in a study of cytomegalovirus exposure and HLA in healthy donors. Only in-frame clones appear in the TCRdb table, and some are missing; sequencing was by immunoSEQ multiplex PCR. The sample yields some 150,000 clones, approximately 94% seen once. The specimen sequenced was PBMCs. These receptors all come from a man aged 18 to 29 in good health and CMV-seropositive.

This rearrangement joins TRBV6-5 to TRBJ1-1, with 7 bases matching TRBD1. The germline V gene has CDR1 MNHEY and CDR2 SVGAGI. The V and J ends lost 6 bases and 5 bases, in that order; junction bases with no gene match: 9. CDR3 length equals 14 residues. The CDR3 spells CASRLSGGRTEAFF. The DNA for the CDR3 is TGTGCCAGCAGACTCTCAGGGGGACGTACTGAAGCTTTCTTT.

The chain couples TRBV19 to TRBJ2-7; TRBD2 agrees at 8 bases. The CDR3 totals 15 residues. Germline-derived CDR1 and CDR2 are LNHDA and SQIVND (reference sequence). V gave up 3 bases and J gave up 3 bases; unmatched junction bases: 7. CDR3 DNA sequence: TGTGCCAGTAGTATCCCCGGGAGGGGACGCTACGAGCAGTACTTC. Protein: CASSIPGRGRYEQYF.

This chain connects TRBV7-7 to TRBJ2-3; 11 nucleotides agree with TRBD2. The junction had 6 bases not matched to a gene; V was cut back by 6 bases and J by 4 bases. This CDR3 has 15 residues. Per the germline V gene, CDR1 is SSHAT and CDR2 is FNYEAQ (reference sequence). The CDR3 region has the DNA TGTGCCAGCAGGTTGGGGACTAGCGGTGCAGATACGCAGTATTTT. It translates to CASRLGTSGADTQYF.

The rearrangement joins TRBV5-1 to TRBJ2-1; 9 nucleotides match TRBD1. Germline CDR1 is SGHRS and CDR2 is YFSETQ. The J segment lost 2 bases and the V segment lost 4 bases, leaving 4 bases of the junction unmatched. The CDR3 has 15 residues. CDR3 sequence (DNA): TGCGCCAGCAGCCTACAGGGGGCTGCCTACAATGAGCAGTTCTTC. Translating gives CASSLQGAAYNEQFF.

In DNA, the CDR3 is TGTGCCAGCGACGACAGGGGTCTTGAAGCTTTCTTT. Encoded protein: CASDDRGLEAFF. This sequence joins TRBV14 and TRBJ1-1; TRBD1 matches 8 bases. This CDR3 comprises 12 residues. From germline, CDR1 is SGHDN and CDR2 FVKESK. Trimming at V came to 8 bases and at J to 7 bases, leaving 6 bases not matched to a gene. Variable domain in full (rest from reference TRBV14 and TRBJ1-1): EAGVTQFPSHSVIEKGQTVTLRCDPISGHDNLYWYRRVMGKEIKFLLHFVKESKQDESGMPNNRFLAERTGGTYSTLKVQPAELEDSGVYFCASDDRGLEAFFGQGTRLTVV.

The chain has TRBV28 and TRBJ2-3; 8 positions agree with TRBD1. Trimming at V came to 4 bases and at J to 3 bases, leaving 9 bases not matched to a gene. Per germline, CDR1 MDHEN and CDR2 SYDVKM. The CDR3 totals 16 residues. The CDR3 bases are TGTGCCAGCAGTTCCCCGCGGACAGGGAGGACAGATACGCAGTATTTT. Encoded protein: CASSSPRTGRTDTQYF.

A note on this clone: Other DNA sequences in this sample translate to the same CDR3. The V gene is TRBV27, the J gene TRBJ2-1, with 13 bases lining up with TRBD2. The CDR3 extends over 15 amino acids. The germline gives CDR1 MNHEY, CDR2 SMNVEV (reference sequence). Losses at the gene ends were 5 bases for V and 5 bases for J; bases not matched to a gene: 3. CDR3 coding DNA: TGTGCCAGCAGTCCAGGGACTAGCGGGAACAATGAGCAGTTCTTC. This translates into CASSPGTSGNNEQFF.

The rearrangement links TRBV11-2 to TRBJ1-1; TRBD1 matches at 7 bases. Germline CDR1 is SGHAT and CDR2 is FQNNGV. The CDR3 consists of 12 residues. Trimming took 3 bases from V and 10 from J; bases not matched to a gene: 5. The CDR3: CASSFRQGRAFF. The CDR3 coding sequence is TGTGCCAGCAGCTTTCGACAGGGTCGAGCTTTCTTT.

V is TRBV5-6 and J is TRBJ2-2; D unresolved. V gave up 1 base and J gave up 3 bases, with 4 bases separating them. CDR1 SGHDT and CDR2 YYEEEE come from the germline V gene. The CDR3 spans 13 residues. DNA for the CDR3: TGTGCCAGCAGCTTGTTATACACCGGGGAGCTGTTTTTT. Amino acid sequence: CASSLLYTGELFF.

The rearrangement uses TRBV13 and TRBJ2-1; tentative D call: TRBD2 (5 bases). V was trimmed by 5 bases and J by 9 bases, leaving 11 bases between them. The germline V gene encodes CDR1 PRHDT and CDR2 FYEKMQ (reference sequence). This CDR3 contains 12 residues. The CDR3 here is CASSLAAGEQFF. In DNA, the CDR3 is TGTGCCAGCAGCCTAGCTGCGGGTGAGCAGTTCTTC.